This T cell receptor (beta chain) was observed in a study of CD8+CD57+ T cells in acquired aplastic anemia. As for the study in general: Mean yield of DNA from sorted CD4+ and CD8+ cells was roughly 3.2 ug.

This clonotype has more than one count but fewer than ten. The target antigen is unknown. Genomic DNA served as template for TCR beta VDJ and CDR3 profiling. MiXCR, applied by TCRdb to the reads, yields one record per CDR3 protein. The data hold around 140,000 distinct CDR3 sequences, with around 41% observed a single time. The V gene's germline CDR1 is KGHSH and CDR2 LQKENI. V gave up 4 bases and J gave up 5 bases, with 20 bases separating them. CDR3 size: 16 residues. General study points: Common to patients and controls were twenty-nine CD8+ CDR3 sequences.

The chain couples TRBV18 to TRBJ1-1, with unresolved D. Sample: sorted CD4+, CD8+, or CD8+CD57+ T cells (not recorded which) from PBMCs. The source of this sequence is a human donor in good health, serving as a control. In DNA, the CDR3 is TGTGCCAGCTCACAGGCTTCAGGATACGTCGGTACTGAAGCTTTCTTT. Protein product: CASSQASGYVGTEAFF.